These 15 T cell receptor beta chains came from one sample sequenced in a study of T cell repertoires in cytomegalovirus infection. TCRdb reanalysed the reads using MiXCR and keeps one entry per CDR3 protein. The table shows more than 500,000 distinct CDR3 sequences, with about 15% occurring only once. The specimen was CD8+ T cells from PBMCs. These receptors originate from a human donor in good health (CMV status not recorded). Some clones in this sample may be carry-over from other donors' samples.

This clonotype was detected ten times or more. The rearrangement uses TRBV10-3 and TRBJ2-1, with 13 bases aligning to TRBD2. This CDR3 is 16 amino acids long. Germline lookup yields CDR1 ENHRY and CDR2 SYGVKD. V shed 6 bases, J shed 2 bases, and the junction held 4 bases outside the gene matches. CDR3 sequence reads: CAIRTSGRAPYNEQFF. CDR3 sequence (DNA): TGTGCCATCAGAACTAGCGGGAGGGCCCCCTACAATGAGCAGTTCTTC.

This clonotype has at least ten counts. The chain employs TRBV11-2 and TRBJ2-7, with D possibly TRBD1 on 6 matching bases. This CDR3 is 16 amino acids long. Germline V gives CDR1 SGHAT, CDR2 FQNNGV. The ends were cut back, 2 bases at V and 1 base at J, with 15 bases in the middle. CDR3 residues: CASSLLPGHESYEQYF. As DNA, the CDR3 is TGTGCCAGCAGCTTACTTCCGGGACACGAATCCTACGAGCAGTACTTC.

At least ten counts were recorded for this clonotype. The V call is TRBV19, the J call TRBJ2-2; tentatively, D is TRBD2 (5 bases). With 7 bases removed from V and 4 bases from J, the gap between germline ends came to 7 bases. This CDR3 comprises 12 residues. Germline assignment: CDR1 LNHDA and CDR2 SQIVND (reference sequence). The DNA for the CDR3 is TGTGCCAGTATAACTAGCACCGGGGAGCTGTTTTTT. Its protein is CASITSTGELFF.

This clonotype was counted many times. The gene calls are TRBV27 and TRBJ2-7, with 10 positions matching TRBD2. V trimming: 0 bases; J trimming: 5 bases; junction bases outside the gene matches: 4. CDR3 length: 15 residues. Per the germline V gene, CDR1 is MNHEY and CDR2 is SMNVEV (reference sequence). The CDR3 DNA reads TGTGCCAGCAGTTTATCGCTAGCGGGAGACCACGAGCAGTACTTC. It translates to CASSLSLAGDHEQYF.

This clonotype was counted ten times or more. The genes are TRBV27 and TRBJ2-1; 8 nucleotides line up with TRBD2. The CDR3 loop spans 16 amino acids. Unmatched junction bases numbered 9, after V lost 2 bases and J lost 6 bases. Germline lookup yields CDR1 MNHEY and CDR2 SMNVEV (reference sequence). In DNA, the CDR3 is TGTGCCAGCAGTTTAGTCGGACTAGCTCTATCCAATGAGCAGTTCTTC. It translates to CASSLVGLALSNEQFF.

This clonotype was seen ten or more times. The chain combines TRBV5-4 with TRBJ1-5, with no clear D. The V and J ends lost 0 bases and 3 bases respectively, with 4 bases between them. The CDR3 covers 13 residues. Germline loops: CDR1 SGHNT, CDR2 YYREEE (reference sequence). CDR3 sequence reads: CASSLENNQPQHF. CDR3 bases: TGTGCCAGCAGCTTGGAGAACAATCAGCCCCAGCATTTT. Filled out from reference TRBV5-4 and TRBJ1-5, the complete variable domain reads ETGVTQSPTHLIKTRGQQVTLRCSSQSGHNTVSWYQQALGQGPQFIFQYYREEENGRGNFPPRFSGLQFPNYSSELNVNALELDDSALYLCASSLENNQPQHFGDGTRLSIL.

This clonotype occurred many times. V gene TRBV12-3 or TRBV12-4 combines with J gene TRBJ2-7; D not resolved. V was trimmed by 5 bases and J by 2 bases, leaving 16 bases between them. The CDR3 consists of 15 residues. The CDR3 protein is CASSPDMVSPYEQYF. The DNA for the CDR3 is TGTGCCAGCAGTCCGGATATGGTCAGTCCCTACGAGCAGTACTTC.

There are a few counts of this clonotype. The chain links TRBV19 to TRBJ1-1, with a possible D match to TRBD1 (5 bases). V lost 2 bases to trimming and J lost 1 base, with 11 bases between them. From germline, CDR1 is LNHDA and CDR2 SQIVND (reference sequence). This CDR3 comprises 15 residues. CDR3 residues: CASSISRATNTEAFF. CDR3 bases: TGTGCCAGTAGTATATCCAGGGCAACGAACACTGAAGCTTTCTTT.

The chain combines TRBV6-4 with TRBJ1-1; no firm D call. Germline lookup yields CDR1 MRHNA and CDR2 SNTAGT. The CDR3 sequence is 13 residues long. Trimming took 0 bases from V and 6 from J, leaving 8 bases between them. The CDR3 here is CASSDSIFAEAFF. CDR3 DNA sequence: TGTGCCAGCAGTGACTCGATCTTTGCTGAAGCTTTCTTT.

This clonotype has more than one count but fewer than ten. V usage is TRBV28 and J usage is TRBJ1-5; no clear D. Looked up from germline, CDR1 is MDHEN and CDR2 is SYDVKM. Trimming left V 4 bases short and J 5 bases short, with 12 bases between. The CDR3 length is 14 residues. CDR3 residues: CASSSLLRDQPQHF. Here the CDR3 DNA reads TGTGCCAGCAGTTCCCTTCTGCGGGATCAGCCCCAGCATTTT. The full variable domain, rest sourced from reference TRBV28 and TRBJ1-5, is DVKVTQSSRYLVKRTGEKVFLECVQDMDHENMFWYRQDPGLGLRLIYFSYDVKMKEKGDIPEGYSVSREKKERFSLILESASTNQTSMYLCASSSLLRDQPQHFGDGTRLSIL.

This clonotype occurred many times. The genes are TRBV6-5 and TRBJ1-5; 8 nucleotides agree with TRBD1. J lost 7 bases, V lost 0 bases, and 5 bases had no gene match. This CDR3 is built from 15 residues. Germline V gene sequence: CDR1 MNHEY, CDR2 SVGAGI. The CDR3 here is CASSYSGQGGQPQHF. The CDR3 region has the DNA TGTGCCAGCAGTTACTCTGGACAGGGAGGACAGCCCCAGCATTTT.

This clonotype was counted at least ten times. J is TRBJ1-6 and V is TRBV6-6; D ambiguous. V was pared by 2 bases and J by 8 bases, with 4 bases between. The CDR3 loop spans 12 amino acids. Germline CDR1 is MNHNY and CDR2 is SVGAGI (reference sequence). The CDR3 sequence: CASSYPDSPLHF. DNA for the CDR3: TGTGCCAGCAGTTACCCAGATTCACCCCTCCACTTT.

This clonotype came up a few times. The rearrangement joins TRBV7-3 to TRBJ2-3; 10 nucleotides align to TRBD1. V lost 5 bases, J lost 3 bases, and 5 bases stayed unmatched. The length of the CDR3 is 15 residues. The V gene's germline CDR1 is SGHTA and CDR2 FQGTGA. CDR3 sequence (DNA): TGTGCCAGCAGCGGGGGACAGGGGTGGACAGATACGCAGTATTTT. It specifies CASSGGQGWTDTQYF. Drawing the rest from reference TRBV7-3 and TRBJ2-3, the complete variable domain is GAGVSQTPSNKVTEKGKYVELRCDPISGHTALYWYRQSLGQGPEFLIYFQGTGAADDSGLPNDRFFAVRPEGSVSTLKIQRTERGDSAVYLCASSGGQGWTDTQYFGPGTRLTVL.

This clonotype was seen at least ten times. The chain recombines TRBV12-3 or TRBV12-4 with TRBJ1-1; D remains unclear. The V gene lost 6 bases and the J gene lost 7 bases, with 15 bases spanning the gap. The CDR3 sequence is 13 residues long. The DNA of the CDR3 is TGTGCCAGCAGCACGGGGATAGGCAATGAAGCTTTCTTT. Encoded protein: CASSTGIGNEAFF.

This clonotype occurred many times. The rearrangement uses TRBV24-1 and TRBJ2-1; 9 bases align to TRBD2. The CDR3 runs 15 residues. Trimming removed 9 bases from V and 0 bases from J; junction bases left unmatched: 5. Germline loops: CDR1 KGHDR, CDR2 SFDVKD. The CDR3 protein is CATGLSGSSYNEQFF. The DNA of the CDR3 is TGTGCCACCGGTCTTAGCGGGAGCTCCTACAATGAGCAGTTCTTC.